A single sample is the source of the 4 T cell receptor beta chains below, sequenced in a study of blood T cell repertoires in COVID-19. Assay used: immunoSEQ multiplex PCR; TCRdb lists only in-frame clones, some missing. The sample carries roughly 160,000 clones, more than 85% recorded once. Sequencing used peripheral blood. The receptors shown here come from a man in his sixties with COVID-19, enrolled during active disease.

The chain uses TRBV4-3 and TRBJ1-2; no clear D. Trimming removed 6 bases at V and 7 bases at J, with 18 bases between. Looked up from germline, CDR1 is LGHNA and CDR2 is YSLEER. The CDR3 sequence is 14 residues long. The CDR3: CASSSEGALGGYTF. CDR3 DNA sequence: TGCGCCAGCAGTAGCGAGGGCGCCTTGGGTGGCTACACCTTC.

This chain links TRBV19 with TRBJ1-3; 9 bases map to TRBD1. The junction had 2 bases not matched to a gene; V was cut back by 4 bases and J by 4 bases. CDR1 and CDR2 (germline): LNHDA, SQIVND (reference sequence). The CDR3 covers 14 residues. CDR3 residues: CASSRTGDGNTIYF. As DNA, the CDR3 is TGTGCCAGTAGTAGGACAGGGGACGGAAACACCATATATTTT.

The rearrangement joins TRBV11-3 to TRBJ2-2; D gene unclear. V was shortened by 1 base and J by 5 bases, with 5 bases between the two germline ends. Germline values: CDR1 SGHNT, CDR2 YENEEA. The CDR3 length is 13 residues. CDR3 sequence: CASSLGRTGELFF. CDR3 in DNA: TGTGCCAGCAGCTTAGGCCGGACCGGGGAGCTGTTTTTT.

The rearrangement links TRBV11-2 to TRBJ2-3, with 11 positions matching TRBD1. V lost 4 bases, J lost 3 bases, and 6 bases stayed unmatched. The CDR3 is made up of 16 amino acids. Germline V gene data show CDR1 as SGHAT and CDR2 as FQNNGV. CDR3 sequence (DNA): TGTGCCAGCAGCTACCGGACAGGGGGCAAAACAGATACGCAGTATTTT. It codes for CASSYRTGGKTDTQYF. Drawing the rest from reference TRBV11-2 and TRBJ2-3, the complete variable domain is EAGVAQSPRYKIIEKRQSVAFWCNPISGHATLYWYQQILGQGPKLLIQFQNNGVVDDSQLPKDRFSAERLKGVDSTLKIQPAKLEDSAVYLCASSYRTGGKTDTQYFGPGTRLTVL.